The 7 T cell receptor beta chains in this list originate from one sample, sequenced in a study of shared clonotypes between healthy human individuals (dated by TCRdb to 2020 to 2021). CD8 naive samples consisted of CD45RO-negative cells that were positively selected for CCR7, yielding a CD45RA+CCR7+ population without TemRA cells. Library creation used the immunoSEQ multiplex PCR assay. What TCRdb holds here is the immuneACCESS table cut down to in-frame rearrangements. Part of the clones is not present; checked against another copy, under half of the missing clones reflect an unresolved V gene, and the others are unexplained. This sample holds millions of clones; 85% to 95% were observed only once. Of the sample, 0.9% to 1.3% is held by the ten largest clones. Sequencing input: naive CD8+ T cells sorted from blood. Reading the label with the study, this specimen's cell subset or site is: CD45RA+CCR7+. The receptors derive from a man aged 18 to 29 in good health.

The chain is built from TRBV27 and TRBJ1-1, with a weak D call TRBD1 (6 bases). The CDR3 has 14 amino acids. Germline CDR1 and CDR2: MNHEY and SMNVEV (reference sequence). The V gene lost 4 bases and the J gene lost 1 base, with 10 bases spanning the gap. CDR3 nucleotides: TGTGCCAGCAGTTACGGACAGCCGAACACTGAAGCTTTCTTT. Residues: CASSYGQPNTEAFF.

V usage is TRBV6-1 and J usage is TRBJ1-6, with D unclear. Germline loops: CDR1 MNHNS, CDR2 SASEGT. This CDR3 is 19 amino acids long. The germline V and J ends were trimmed by 1 base and 1 base, with 17 bases remaining between them. The CDR3: CASSEGTYQIGSYNSPLHF. CDR3 bases: TGTGCCAGCAGTGAAGGGACTTATCAAATCGGATCCTATAATTCACCCCTCCACTTT.

The J gene is TRBJ2-1, the V gene TRBV6-5; the D is unclear. From germline, CDR1 is MNHEY and CDR2 SVGAGI. V lost 0 bases, J lost 5 bases, and 5 bases lay in between. The CDR3 contains 13 residues. CDR3 region: CASSYSTNNEQFF. CDR3 coding DNA: TGTGCCAGCAGTTACTCGACCAACAATGAGCAGTTCTTC.

The J gene is TRBJ1-1, the V gene TRBV7-6, with D hard to call. Trimming removed 4 bases at V and 5 bases at J, with 11 bases between. The CDR3 is 13 amino acids. The germline V gene has CDR1 SGHVS and CDR2 FNYEAQ. The CDR3 is CASSWDGETEAFF. The CDR3 DNA sequence: TGTGCCAGCAGCTGGGATGGAGAAACTGAAGCTTTCTTT.

The chain recombines TRBV5-4 with TRBJ2-1; D is undetermined. The V and J ends lost 0 bases and 8 bases respectively, with 15 bases between them. Germline V gives CDR1 SGHNT, CDR2 YYREEE (reference sequence). The CDR3 is 15 residues long. The CDR3 sequence: CASSLAGGSVHEQFF. CDR3 DNA sequence: TGTGCCAGCAGCTTGGCGGGTGGGTCGGTACATGAGCAGTTCTTC.

The CDR3 here is CASNLILRQTEAFF. CDR3 in DNA: TGTGCCAGCAACCTCATACTTAGACAAACTGAAGCTTTCTTT. The chain employs TRBV6-4 and TRBJ1-1; D is ambiguous. Trimming shortened V by 7 bases and J by 5 bases, and 17 bases separated the two germline ends. The length of the CDR3 is 14 residues. Looked up from germline, CDR1 is MRHNA and CDR2 is SNTAGT.

The chain recombines TRBV29-1 with TRBJ1-2, with 8 bases matching TRBD1. This CDR3 region has 12 residues. Germline V gene data show CDR1 as SQVTM and CDR2 as ANQGSEA. Trimming cost V 5 bases and J 6 bases; bases outside gene matches: 5. This CDR3 is CSVSQGADGYTF. CDR3 nucleotides: TGCAGCGTTTCCCAGGGGGCTGATGGCTACACCTTC.